This is a list of T cell receptor beta chains from one sample in a study of Ad26.COV2.S vaccination and SARS-CoV-2 variants. Libraries were prepared by immunoSEQ multiplex PCR; TCRdb keeps only in-frame clonotypes and omits some of them. The table lists fewer than 400,000 clones, around 89% of them singletons. Sequencing used peripheral blood, obtained in a trial of Ad26.COV2.S vaccine versus placebo. The receptor source for this set is a person between 18 and 65 years old who received the Ad26.COV2.S COVID-19 vaccine or a placebo. CDR3s include the opening cysteine and the closing phenylalanine or tryptophan. A D gene is named only where the DNA matches it firmly. A clone size is listed for some rows: how often the clone was seen (once, few, many), or a class if it is expanded.

13 . . TRBJ1-2 TRBV27 TGTGCCAGCAGTCGCCGGGACCATAGAGGCTACACCTTC CASSRRDHRGYTF
13 once TRBD2 TRBJ2-1 TRBV6-5 TGTGCCAGCAGAGCCAGGACTAGGAATGAGCAGTTCTTC CASRARTRNEQFF
13 . . TRBJ2-7 TRBV14 TGTGCCAGCAGCCAAGGACAGCTTACCGAGCAGTACTTC CASSQGQLTEQYF
14 . . TRBJ1-1 TRBV2 TGTGCCAGCAGTGAAGCGCTCGGGCCCACTGAAGCTTTCTTT CASSEALGPTEAFF
13 . . TRBJ1-5 TRBV6-2/TRBV6-3 TGTGCCAGCAGTTACTCAGGGATTCAGCCCCAGCATTTT CASSYSGIQPQHF
12 . . TRBJ1-2 TRBV28 TGTGCCAGCAAAGGAAGGGACTATGGCTACACCTTC CASKGRDYGYTF
15 . . TRBJ1-3 TRBV11-3 TGTGCCAGCAGCTTGGACGCTCGCTCTGGAAACACCATATATTTT CASSLDARSGNTIYF
13 . TRBD1 TRBJ2-7 TRBV29-1 TGCAGCGTTGGGGGACAGAACTTCTACGAGCAGTACTTC CSVGGQNFYEQYF
14 . . TRBJ2-7 TRBV27 TGTGCCAGCAGTTTGAACAGGGCGGCCTACGAGCAGTACTTC CASSLNRAAYEQYF
11 . . TRBJ1-4 TRBV29-1 TGCAGCGTTGCAGAGAATGAAAAACTGTTTTTT CSVAENEKLFF
14 . . TRBJ2-7 TRBV7-2 TGTGCCAGCAGCTTACAGTCTTCATACTTAGAGCAGTACTTC CASSLQSSYLEQYF
13 . . TRBJ1-3 TRBV6-4 TGTGCCAGCAGGCCAGTTACTGGAAACACCATATATTTT CASRPVTGNTIYF
15 . . TRBJ2-2 TRBV10-3 TGTGCCATCAGTGAACAGGTCGGCGGACCCGGGGAGCTGTTTTTT CAISEQVGGPGELFF
16 . TRBD2 TRBJ2-5 TRBV5-1 TGCGCCAGCAGCTTGCAAGCGGGAGTGCGGGAAGAGACCCAGTACTTC CASSLQAGVREETQYF
15 . TRBD1 TRBJ1-2 TRBV10-3 TGTGCCATCAGTGAGTCGAGACAGGGGAACTATGGCTACACCTTC CAISESRQGNYGYTF
14 . . TRBJ2-7 TRBV29-1 TGCAGCGTGGCTAGCCAGGGGACATCCTACGAGCAGTACTTC CSVASQGTSYEQYF
14 . TRBD1 TRBJ2-5 TRBV3-1/TRBV3-2 TGTGCCAGCAGCCCCCGACAGGGGGGAGAGACCCAGTACTTC CASSPRQGGETQYF
13 . . TRBJ2-5 TRBV28 TGTGCCAGCAGTTTACCCAACCAAGAGACCCAGTACTTC CASSLPNQETQYF
16 . TRBD1 TRBJ2-3 TRBV28 TGTGCCAGCAGTTCTACAGGGGGCATGGGCACAGATACGCAGTATTTT CASSSTGGMGTDTQYF
13 . . TRBJ1-4 TRBV5-5 TGTGCCAGCAGCTTGGTCCAGGGTGAAAAACTGTTTTTT CASSLVQGEKLFF
11 . . TRBJ2-3 TRBV12-3/TRBV12-4 TGTGCCAGCAGTCGTTCGGATACGCAGTATTTT CASSRSDTQYF
16 few TRBD1 TRBJ2-7 TRBV5-6 TGTGCCAGCAGCTTCGGTGCGGGACAGGGGACCTACGAGCAGTACTTC CASSFGAGQGTYEQYF